This paragraph covers one T cell receptor (beta chain) sequence. Its target is not known. Trimming pared 4 bases from V and 4 bases from J, leaving 18 bases between. CDR3 size: 16 residues. Germline CDR1 SGHVS, CDR2 FNYEAQ. This entry comes from a study of cytomegalovirus exposure and HLA in healthy donors. Points from the study as a whole: The only immune exposure information that was available was CMV serostatus.

PCR amplification relied on 60 Vbeta primers (plus 13 Jbeta primers). Sequencing used immunoSEQ multiplex PCR; TCRdb keeps in-frame clones, though not all of them. This table holds over 120,000 clones, approximately 84% found once. The gene calls are TRBV7-6 and TRBJ2-3, with D possibly matching TRBD2 (6 bases). Sequences were obtained from PBMCs. This receptor was taken from a man aged 25 to 45 in good health and CMV-seropositive. DNA for the CDR3: TGTGCCAGCAGCTCGCCCCGTGGAGGGTTCGCAGATACGCAGTATTTT. This sequence encodes CASSSPRGGFADTQYF.